Sequencing of this T cell receptor beta chain was carried out in a study of blood T cells in healthy people across ages. Using a J-beta primer mix together with a sample-barcoded 5' primer, a second PCR was run for roughly 6 to 12 cycles. In TCRdb, the 5' RACE reads were re-called with MiXCR into one record per CDR3 protein. The table includes around 780,000 distinct CDR3 sequences, roughly three fifths detected once. This clonotype was recorded a few times. The antigen remains undetermined. The CDR3 sequence is 16 residues long. V lost 5 bases to trimming and J lost 6 bases; unmatched junction nucleotides: 15. Germline V lookup: CDR1 SGHRS, CDR2 YFSETQ. General study points: A strong correlation between TCR beta diversity and naive T cell percentage was seen. Nothing was known about donor CMV status, and this possibly confounded expanded clonotype changes.

The receptor was isolated from a man aged 40-49 years in good health. The chain has TRBV5-1 and TRBJ2-3, with TRBD2 matching 7 bases. Sequences were obtained from blood. The CDR3 region is CASRRSGGSVRDTQYF. CDR3 bases: TGCGCCAGCAGGCGGTCTGGCGGGAGTGTTCGGGATACGCAGTATTTT.